A single sample gave rise to the 28 T cell receptor beta chains below, sequenced in a study of vaccination and CD4 T cells after COVID-19. These receptors' antigens are unknown. The Oncomine TCR Beta short-read assay was applied to DNA of cultured CD4+ T cells. MiXCR was run by TCRdb on the PCR reads, yielding one entry per CDR3 protein. The table has some 22,000 distinct CDR3 sequences, under 80% seen once. The treatment here: approximately nine-day PBMC culture with coronavirus spike peptide pools or control peptides (ViraFEST assay). The sample consisted of CD4+ T cells from blood, cultured in vitro, taken before SARS-CoV-2 vaccination. These receptors were taken from a human donor who received a COVID-19 vaccine.

This chain links TRBV19 with TRBJ2-2, with 10 bases identical to TRBD1. Trimming took 7 bases from V and 4 from J; bases not matched to a gene: 3. The CDR3 spans 14 residues. Germline CDR1 and CDR2: LNHDA and SQIVND (reference sequence). CDR3 amino acids: CASIGTGVTGELFF. The DNA for the CDR3 is TGTGCCAGTATAGGGACAGGGGTCACCGGGGAGCTGTTTTTT. Supplemented by reference TRBV19 and TRBJ2-2, the full variable domain reads DGGITQSPKYLFRKEGQNVTLSCEQNLNHDAMYWYRQDPGQGLRLIYYSQIVNDFQKGDIAEGYSVSREKKESFPLTVTSAQKNPTAFYLCASIGTGVTGELFFGEGSRLTVL.

In nucleotides, the CDR3 is TGTGCCACGCAGCTGGGTGGCTCTGAAGCTTTCTTT. This gives the protein CATQLGGSEAFF. This chain joins TRBV10-3 and TRBJ1-1; D unclear. The CDR3 sequence is 12 residues long. V lost 10 bases, J lost 6 bases, and 15 bases lay in between. Germline V gene sequence: CDR1 ENHRY, CDR2 SYGVKD.

The rearrangement uses TRBV2 and TRBJ1-1; 9 nucleotides agree with TRBD1. Germline CDR1 is SNHLY and CDR2 is FYNNEI. The CDR3 spans 15 residues. Trimming took 5 bases from V and 3 from J; bases not matched to a gene: 7. The CDR3 bases are TGTGCCAGCAGTCAGGAGGGACAGGGATACACTGAAGCTTTCTTT. Its translation is CASSQEGQGYTEAFF. The entire variable domain, with the rest obtained from reference TRBV2 and TRBJ1-1, is as follows: EPEVTQTPSHQVTQMGQEVILRCVPISNHLYFYWYRQILGQKVEFLVSFYNNEISEKSEIFDDQFSVERPDGSNFTLKIRSTKLEDSAMYFCASSQEGQGYTEAFFGQGTRLTVV.

For the CDR3, the DNA is TGTGCCAGCAGCCCACTCGGACTAGCGGGTGTTGAGACCCAGTACTTC. It specifies CASSPLGLAGVETQYF. The chain uses TRBV28 and TRBJ2-5, with 11 bases fitting TRBD2. The CDR3 runs to 16 residues. V lost 6 bases, J lost 5 bases, and 11 bases stayed unmatched. Germline CDR1 and CDR2: MDHEN and SYDVKM. Complete variable domain (other parts from reference TRBV28 and TRBJ2-5): DVKVTQSSRYLVKRTGEKVFLECVQDMDHENMFWYRQDPGLGLRLIYFSYDVKMKEKGDIPEGYSVSREKKERFSLILESASTNQTSMYLCASSPLGLAGVETQYFGPGTRLLVL.

The chain has TRBV11-2 and TRBJ2-5, with D possibly TRBD2 on 6 matching bases. The ends were cut back, 1 base at V and 5 bases at J, with 11 bases in the middle. The CDR3 totals 14 residues. Germline CDR1 and CDR2: SGHAT and FQNNGV. The CDR3 spells CASSLGPEGETQYF. Written as DNA, the CDR3 is TGTGCCAGCAGCTTAGGCCCGGAGGGGGAGACCCAGTACTTC.

The V gene is TRBV20-1, the J gene TRBJ1-1; 8 bases agree with TRBD1. The CDR3 contains 15 residues. The germline gives CDR1 DFQATT, CDR2 SNEGSKA (reference sequence). V shed 1 base, J shed 6 bases, and the junction held 10 bases outside the gene matches. CDR3 protein: CSARGRDRKLPEAFF. Written as DNA, the CDR3 is TGCAGTGCTAGAGGTAGGGACAGGAAGCTCCCTGAAGCTTTCTTT.

This chain links TRBV6-5 with TRBJ2-3; D gene ambiguous. Trimming took off 4 bases at V and 3 bases at J, with 20 bases between the two ends. The CDR3 has 17 amino acids. Germline CDR1 reads MNHEY; CDR2 reads SVGAGI. CDR3 in DNA: TGTGCCAGCAGTTCCTACTTATCTTCCTACCGGACAGATACGCAGTATTTT. This encodes CASSSYLSSYRTDTQYF.

This clonotype has just one count. This chain joins TRBV30 and TRBJ2-7; 7 bases are a match to TRBD2. V lost 0 bases, J lost 1 base, and 3 bases stayed unmatched. The CDR3 loop spans 14 amino acids. The germline gives CDR1 GTSNPN, CDR2 SVGIG (reference sequence). CDR3 loop: CAWSVGGWSYEQYF. Written as DNA, the CDR3 is TGTGCCTGGAGTGTGGGGGGGTGGTCCTACGAGCAGTACTTC.

This clonotype was counted a single time. The V and J genes are TRBV20-1 and TRBJ1-2, with TRBD1 as a possible D gene (6 bases). Trimming cost V 1 base and J 8 bases, with 11 bases left between them. The germline V gene has CDR1 DFQATT and CDR2 SNEGSKA (reference sequence). The CDR3 spans 12 residues. The CDR3 region has the DNA TGCAGTGCTAGAGGACAGGCTGGCGGCTACACCTTC. It yields the protein CSARGQAGGYTF.

This clonotype showed up just once. V gene TRBV5-4 combines with J gene TRBJ1-6; 7 nucleotides line up with TRBD1. V lost 0 bases to trimming and J lost 7 bases; unmatched junction nucleotides: 4. CDR3 size: 15 residues. Germline-derived CDR1 and CDR2 are SGHNT and YYREEE (reference sequence). CDR3 region: CASSLVGTENSPLHF. The DNA for the CDR3 is TGTGCCAGCAGCTTGGTGGGGACAGAGAATTCACCCCTCCACTTT.

The chain carries TRBV2 and TRBJ1-2; TRBD1 matches 8 bases. Per germline, CDR1 SNHLY and CDR2 FYNNEI. CDR3 length: 14 amino acids. The ends lost 7 bases at V and 4 bases at J; junction bases unmatched: 8. In DNA form, the CDR3 reads TGTGCCAGCAACAGAGGACAGGGATTCTATGGCTACACCTTC. The encoded protein is CASNRGQGFYGYTF. Together with reference TRBV2 and TRBJ1-2, the CDR3 gives the full variable domain: EPEVTQTPSHQVTQMGQEVILRCVPISNHLYFYWYRQILGQKVEFLVSFYNNEISEKSEIFDDQFSVERPDGSNFTLKIRSTKLEDSAMYFCASNRGQGFYGYTFGSGTRLTVV.

The chain carries TRBV2 and TRBJ2-3; the D is unclear. The CDR3 length is 15 residues. CDR1 is SNHLY and CDR2 is FYNNEI in the germline V gene. V lost 4 bases and J lost 2, with 13 bases in between. CDR3 region: CASSGSDPTTDTQYF. The CDR3 DNA reads TGTGCCAGCAGTGGGTCCGACCCAACCACAGATACGCAGTATTTT.

Concerning this clonotype itself: At one boundary the junction diverges from the germline segment, which might be a read error. This sequence joins TRBV20-1 and TRBJ2-3; no clear D gene. The V gene's germline CDR1 is DFQATT and CDR2 SNEGSKA (reference sequence). The CDR3 contains 12 residues. Here the CDR3 reads CSARGPVGTQYF. The CDR3 DNA sequence: TGCAGTGCAAGAGGACCCGTGGGTACGCAGTATTTT.

This clonotype was counted only a few times. The V call is TRBV27, the J call TRBJ2-3; unclear D gene. V lost 6 bases, J lost 1 base, and 11 bases lay in between. There are 14 residues in the CDR3. From germline, CDR1 is MNHEY and CDR2 SMNVEV (reference sequence). CDR3 DNA: TGTGCCAGCAGGCGCGGACCCCGCACAGATACGCAGTATTTT. Its protein product is CASRRGPRTDTQYF.

CDR3 sequence (DNA): TGTGCCAGTAGTGCCCCGGGACAAAGCACAGATACGCAGTATTTT. Translated, it gives CASSAPGQSTDTQYF. The chain is built from TRBV19 and TRBJ2-3, with D tentatively TRBD1 (6 bases). V was pared by 5 bases and J by 0 bases, with 12 bases between. CDR3 length: 15 amino acids. Germline-derived CDR1 and CDR2 are LNHDA and SQIVND (reference sequence).

The chain is built from TRBV7-2 and TRBJ1-2, with TRBD1 identical over 7 bases. The germline gives CDR1 SGHTA, CDR2 FQGNSA. With V trimmed by 4 bases and J by 1 base, 6 bases remained unmatched. This CDR3 contains 15 residues. The CDR3 region is CASSSDRQSNYGYTF. In DNA, the CDR3 is TGTGCCAGCAGCTCGGACAGGCAAAGTAACTATGGCTACACCTTC.

As for this clonotype: A read error may produce the germline difference seen at one junction end. The J gene is TRBJ2-5, the V gene TRBV2, with 7 bases that match TRBD1. This CDR3 spans 17 amino acids. The germline V gene encodes CDR1 SNHLY and CDR2 FYNNEI. CDR3: CATSHRGARSYQETQYF. The CDR3 bases are TGTGCCACCAGTCACAGGGGTGCCCGATCTTACCAAGAGACCCAGTACTTC. Using reference TRBV2 and TRBJ2-5 for the parts outside the CDR3, the full variable domain is EPEVTQTPSHQVTQMGQEVILRCVPISNHLYFYWYRQILGQKVEFLVSFYNNEISEKSEIFDDQFSVERPDGSNFTLKIRSTKLEDSAMYFCATSHRGARSYQETQYFGPGTRLLVL.

J is TRBJ1-6 and V is TRBV7-2; a weak D match, TRBD1 (6 bases). This CDR3 is built from 15 residues. Looked up from germline, CDR1 is SGHTA and CDR2 is FQGNSA. The ends were cut back, 1 base at V and 7 bases at J, with 11 bases in the middle. In DNA, the CDR3 is TGTGCCAGCAGCTTAGTGGCAGGGGTGAATTCACCCCTCCACTTT. Translating it yields CASSLVAGVNSPLHF.

The genes are TRBV15 and TRBJ2-6; D call uncertain. Trimming took 1 base from V and 1 from J, leaving 8 bases between them. This CDR3 comprises 16 residues. Germline loops: CDR1 LNHNV, CDR2 YYDKDF (reference sequence). In DNA, the CDR3 is TGTGCCACCAGCAGAGGGACCGGGTCTGGGGCCAACGTCCTGACTTTC. This translates into CATSRGTGSGANVLTF.

The rearrangement joins TRBV10-1 to TRBJ1-3; 9 bases align to TRBD1. CDR1 and CDR2 (germline): WNHNN, SYGVQD (reference sequence). J was trimmed by 2 bases and V by 3 bases; bases with no gene match: 5. The CDR3 has 16 residues. CDR3 nucleotides: TGCGCCAGCAGTGAAGGGGACAGGGAAACTGGAAACACCATATATTTT. Protein product: CASSEGDRETGNTIYF.

The V call is TRBV19, the J call TRBJ1-4, with D perhaps matching TRBD1 (5 bases). CDR3 length equals 13 residues. Trimming took off 3 bases at V and 8 bases at J, with 10 bases between the two ends. In germline, CDR1 is LNHDA, CDR2 SQIVND (reference sequence). In nucleotides, the CDR3 is TGTGCCAGTAGTATGGGGAAGGGGGAAAAACTGTTTTTT. Its translation is CASSMGKGEKLFF. Full variable domain (remainder filled in from reference TRBV19 and TRBJ1-4): DGGITQSPKYLFRKEGQNVTLSCEQNLNHDAMYWYRQDPGQGLRLIYYSQIVNDFQKGDIAEGYSVSREKKESFPLTVTSAQKNPTAFYLCASSMGKGEKLFFGSGTQLSVL.

This clonotype was seen a few times. The chain employs TRBV20-1 and TRBJ1-5, with 9 bases matching TRBD1. The CDR3 is made up of 13 amino acids. V lost 4 bases, J lost 6 bases, and 4 bases stayed unmatched. Looked up from germline, CDR1 is DFQATT and CDR2 is SNEGSKA (reference sequence). The CDR3 DNA follows: TGCAGTGCTATTGACAGGGGGGTTCAGCCCCAGCATTTT. Amino acid sequence: CSAIDRGVQPQHF.

The chain has TRBV2 and TRBJ1-2; 7 bases line up with TRBD1. This CDR3 comprises 13 residues. V was clipped by 4 bases and J by 8 bases; unmatched bases: 7. The germline V gene encodes CDR1 SNHLY and CDR2 FYNNEI. The CDR3 coding sequence is TGTGCCAGCAGTGTTCTCAGGGGGGGAGGCTACACCTTC. Its translation: CASSVLRGGGYTF.

The chain is built from TRBV9 and TRBJ2-5; the match to TRBD2 covers 9 bases. V was pared by 3 bases and J by 2 bases, with 5 bases of the junction left unmatched. Germline assignment: CDR1 SGDLS and CDR2 YYNGEE. The CDR3 spans 15 residues. The CDR3 spells CASSALAGPQETQYF. The DNA for the CDR3 is TGTGCCAGCAGCGCCCTAGCGGGGCCACAAGAGACCCAGTACTTC.

J is TRBJ2-5 and V is TRBV7-2; D remains unclear. Germline lookup yields CDR1 SGHTA and CDR2 FQGNSA. This CDR3 has 14 residues. Trimming shortened V by 2 bases and J by 0 bases, and 7 bases separated the two germline ends. The CDR3 nucleotides read TGTGCCAGCAGCTTATCTTTAGACCAAGAGACCCAGTACTTC. Amino acid sequence: CASSLSLDQETQYF.

On this clonotype itself: At one end the junction does not follow the germline gene, possibly because of a read error. The rearrangement joins TRBV7-2 to TRBJ2-2; 8 bases fit TRBD2. Germline V gene lookup returns CDR1 SGHTA and CDR2 FQGNSA. This CDR3 comprises 17 residues. The CDR3 nucleotides read TGTGCCAGCAGCTTAGACGGGGCGGGGGGTTACACCGGGGAGCTGGTTTTT. It translates to CASSLDGAGGYTGELVF.

This clonotype was detected a few times. V gene TRBV21-1 combines with J gene TRBJ2-7; TRBD1 reflects the table's D call only, with no check against the DNA. TRBV21-1 is a recognized pseudogene. The CDR3 covers 13 residues. In DNA, the CDR3 is TGTGCCAGCAGCCTCAGGGGGCCCTACGAGCAGTACTTC. Translation: CASSLRGPYEQYF.

The chain uses TRBV6-5 and TRBJ1-2; TRBD1 agrees at 9 bases. Trimming at V came to 0 bases and at J to 8 bases, leaving 7 bases not matched to a gene. The CDR3 has 15 residues. Germline CDR1 is MNHEY and CDR2 is SVGAGI. The CDR3 loop reads CASSYSRDRVRGYTF. In nucleotides, the CDR3 is TGTGCCAGCAGTTACTCGCGGGACAGGGTTCGCGGCTACACCTTC.